These 21 T cell receptor beta chains were all obtained from the same sample, sequenced in a study of beta chain features in type 1 diabetes (dated by TCRdb to the late 2010s). Libraries were built with the immunoSEQ multiplex PCR assay. The entire amount of isolated RNA was reverse transcribed using the High Capacity cDNA Reverse Transcription Kit, so the sequenced TCRB transcripts were expressed ones. TCRdb provides this immuneACCESS table in a form limited to in-frame rearrangements. Some clones are lacking; in checked studies, under half of them reflect an unresolved V gene, and why the rest are absent is not known. The sample includes about 230,000 clones, with 9.6% observed a single time. Jointly, the top ten make up under 0.035% of the sample. The sample comprised naive CD4+ T cells from blood. Explained via the paper, the cell subset or site label denotes: true naive CD4+ T cells. These receptors were collected from a young woman in good health.

The chain carries TRBV9 and TRBJ2-1; D is possibly TRBD2 (7 bases). With 2 bases removed from V and 5 bases from J, the gap between germline ends came to 20 bases. The CDR3 is 17 residues long. The germline V gene has CDR1 SGDLS and CDR2 YYNGEE. The CDR3 spells CASSVGWGFGGHNEQFF. The CDR3 nucleotides are TGTGCCAGCAGCGTCGGATGGGGTTTCGGGGGGCACAATGAGCAGTTCTTC.

A few counts support this clone. Here the CDR3 DNA reads TGTGCCAGCAGCTCCGGGACAGGCATGATCTACGAGCAGTACTTC. Translating it yields CASSSGTGMIYEQYF. The rearrangement uses TRBV5-4 and TRBJ2-7; 8 bases are shared with TRBD1. The CDR3 spans 15 residues. The junction had 8 bases not matched to a gene; V was cut back by 3 bases and J by 3 bases. From germline, CDR1 is SGHNT and CDR2 YYREEE (reference sequence).

This clone was detected a few times. This sequence joins TRBV6-1 and TRBJ1-1, with a weak D call TRBD1 (6 bases). V lost 3 bases to trimming and J lost 5 bases, with 16 bases between them. Germline values: CDR1 MNHNS, CDR2 SASEGT. The CDR3 is 15 amino acids. CDR3 residues: CASSDPPGVGTEAFF. CDR3 sequence (DNA): TGTGCCAGCAGTGACCCGCCAGGGGTGGGGACTGAAGCTTTCTTT.

The chain recombines TRBV6-5 with TRBJ2-7, with a possible D match to TRBD2 (6 bases). The CDR3 spans 14 residues. The germline V and J ends were trimmed by 7 bases and 4 bases, with 17 bases remaining between them. CDR1 and CDR2 from the germline V gene are MNHEY and SVGAGI. The chain's CDR3 is CASTKRAGRYEQYF. DNA for the CDR3: TGTGCCAGCACCAAAAGGGCGGGAAGATACGAGCAGTACTTC.

This chain links TRBV6-5 with TRBJ1-1, with 7 nucleotides matching TRBD1. CDR3 length equals 11 residues. Germline V gene data show CDR1 as MNHEY and CDR2 as SVGAGI. Trimming removed 7 bases from V and 10 bases from J; junction bases left unmatched: 6. The CDR3 DNA is TGTGCCAGCAAAATGACAGGGCGAGCTTTCTTT. Amino acid sequence: CASKMTGRAFF.

The table lists this clone with a few counts. The V call is TRBV7-2, the J call TRBJ2-1; unclear D gene. V gave up 2 bases and J gave up 0 bases, with 14 bases separating them. Germline loops: CDR1 SGHTA, CDR2 FQGNSA. This CDR3 region has 17 residues. The CDR3 loop reads CASSLFLGSSSYNEQFF. In DNA, the CDR3 is TGTGCCAGCAGCTTATTTCTCGGTTCTAGCTCCTACAATGAGCAGTTCTTC.

The chain links TRBV2 to TRBJ1-4, with D uncertain. The CDR3 has 12 amino acids. The ends were cut back, 4 bases at V and 8 bases at J, with 8 bases in the middle. Germline values: CDR1 SNHLY, CDR2 FYNNEI. DNA for the CDR3: TGTGCCAGCAGTGCGGCAGGCGAAAAACTGTTTTTT. This codes for CASSAAGEKLFF.

This chain's CDR3 is CASSRVPGSYNEQFF. CDR3 nucleotide sequence: TGTGCCAGCAGCCGGGTCCCTGGCTCCTACAATGAGCAGTTCTTC. The V call is TRBV5-5, the J call TRBJ2-1; D not certain. Germline assignment: CDR1 SGHKS and CDR2 YYEKEE (reference sequence). The V gene lost 4 bases and the J gene lost 0 bases, with 11 bases spanning the gap. CDR3 length: 15 residues.

This clone was picked up a small number of times. This sequence joins TRBV19 and TRBJ2-7, with 7 nucleotides matching TRBD1. Trimming at V came to 3 bases and at J to 3 bases, leaving 8 bases not matched to a gene. Germline V gene data show CDR1 as LNHDA and CDR2 as SQIVND (reference sequence). This CDR3 comprises 15 residues. In DNA, the CDR3 is TGTGCCAGTAGTATGACCGGGACAGTATACTACGAGCAGTACTTC. This translates into CASSMTGTVYYEQYF.

With respect to this clone: The CDR3 ends on some other residue instead of the conserved phenylalanine or tryptophan, so this is likely a read error. The CDR3 protein is CAWSVLWGYAFL. CDR3 DNA sequence: TGTGCCTGGAGTGTACTATGGGGCTACGCTTTCCTT. V gene TRBV30 combines with J gene TRBJ1-1, with D possibly being TRBD1 (5 bases). The CDR3 has 12 amino acids. V gave up 0 bases and J gave up 11 bases, with 13 bases separating them. The germline V gene has CDR1 GTSNPN and CDR2 SVGIG (reference sequence).

The CDR3 is CASSDSPTDTQYF. The CDR3 nucleotides read TGCGCCAGCTCTGACTCCCCCACAGATACGCAGTATTTT. The chain has TRBV5-1 and TRBJ2-3; D not certain. V dropped 7 bases and J dropped 2 bases, with 11 bases sitting between them. The V gene's germline CDR1 is SGHRS and CDR2 YFSETQ. The CDR3 extends over 13 amino acids.

This chain links TRBV10-1 with TRBJ2-3; no firm D call. Per the germline V gene, CDR1 is WNHNN and CDR2 is SYGVQD (reference sequence). CDR3 length equals 15 residues. V lost 0 bases and J lost 4, with 11 bases in between. The CDR3 is CASSESAVRADTQYF. The CDR3 DNA is TGCGCCAGCAGTGAGTCGGCGGTAAGAGCAGATACGCAGTATTTT.

J is TRBJ1-1 and V is TRBV4-2; TRBD1 matches 8 bases. The germline gives CDR1 LGHNA, CDR2 YNFKEQ. V trimming: 0 bases; J trimming: 10 bases; junction bases outside the gene matches: 4. CDR3 length: 13 residues. The CDR3 bases are TGTGCCAGCAGCCAAGATCGTGGACAGGGAGCTTTCTTT. Amino acid sequence: CASSQDRGQGAFF.

There are a few counts of this clone. The chain joins TRBV5-6 to TRBJ2-1, with 8 bases lining up with TRBD1. V lost 0 bases and J lost 0; bases outside the gene matches: 5. The CDR3 extends over 17 amino acids. Germline V lookup: CDR1 SGHDT, CDR2 YYEEEE. The CDR3 sequence is CASSLEYGTGSYNEQFF. CDR3 DNA sequence: TGTGCCAGCAGCTTGGAATACGGGACAGGCTCCTACAATGAGCAGTTCTTC.

The V call is TRBV5-1, the J call TRBJ2-5, with a weak D call TRBD1 (5 bases). Germline values: CDR1 SGHRS, CDR2 YFSETQ. V lost 0 bases, J lost 3 bases, and 12 bases lay in between. This CDR3 is built from 15 residues. Here the CDR3 DNA reads TGCGCCAGCAGCTTGGCCCGTCAGGGCGAAGAGACCCAGTACTTC. It codes for CASSLARQGEETQYF.

This clone has a handful of counts. The chain uses TRBV6-1 and TRBJ2-1; TRBD1 matches 9 bases. Germline assignment: CDR1 MNHNS and CDR2 SASEGT. V was pared by 5 bases and J by 9 bases, with 8 bases of the junction left unmatched. The CDR3 is made up of 14 amino acids. CDR3 bases: TGTGCCAGCAGTATCTGGACAGGGGACAGTGAGCAGTTCTTC. Amino acid sequence: CASSIWTGDSEQFF.

The chain employs TRBV6-1 and TRBJ1-2; TRBD1 matches at 7 bases. CDR1 and CDR2 (germline): MNHNS, SASEGT. This CDR3 has 12 residues. Trimming cost V 7 bases and J 2 bases; bases outside gene matches: 1. CDR3 sequence (DNA): TGTGCCAGCATGGACAGGAACTATGGCTACACCTTC. It yields the protein CASMDRNYGYTF.

This sequence joins TRBV6-6 and TRBJ1-1; 10 bases fit TRBD1. The CDR3 loop spans 13 amino acids. The V gene end was trimmed by 5 bases and the J gene end by 4 bases; junction bases not matched to a gene: 1. Germline CDR1 is MNHNY and CDR2 is SVGAGI (reference sequence). The CDR3, as DNA: TGTGCCAGCAGTCGACAGGGGGCCACTGAAGCTTTCTTT. It yields the protein CASSRQGATEAFF.

This clone was picked up a small number of times. The V call is TRBV29-1, the J call TRBJ2-5, with TRBD2 matching 11 bases. This CDR3 region has 16 residues. Germline V lookup: CDR1 SQVTM, CDR2 ANQGSEA. Trimming cost V 1 base and J 5 bases; bases outside gene matches: 9. The CDR3 sequence is CSVEGIAGGPGETQYF. DNA for the CDR3: TGCAGCGTTGAAGGGATAGCGGGAGGGCCGGGGGAGACCCAGTACTTC.

The V gene is TRBV7-9, the J gene TRBJ1-2, with D unresolved. V was clipped by 1 base and J by 1 base, with 13 bases between them. CDR1 is SEHNR and CDR2 is FQNEAQ in the germline V gene (reference sequence). This CDR3 comprises 16 residues. CDR3 protein: CASSLGSIGLNYGYTF. DNA for the CDR3: TGTGCCAGCAGCTTAGGCTCGATAGGACTTAACTATGGCTACACCTTC.

J is TRBJ2-3 and V is TRBV6-5; 8 bases are a match to TRBD1. Losses at the gene ends were 5 bases for V and 5 bases for J; bases not matched to a gene: 6. Germline V gene sequence: CDR1 MNHEY, CDR2 SVGAGI. The CDR3 covers 14 residues. Here the CDR3 reads CASSQDRAGDTQYF. The CDR3 nucleotides are TGTGCCAGCAGTCAGGACAGGGCGGGAGATACGCAGTATTTT.